The 6 T cell receptor beta chains below were found in one sample sequenced in a study of CD4 T cells in relation to SARS-CoV-2 and coronaviruses. Using immunoSEQ multiplex PCR, the repertoire was profiled, and TCRdb retains in-frame clones only, with some absent. The top ten hold less than 20% of the sample, which has roughly 16,000 clones, 70% to 80% seen once. The unexposed donors gave CD4+ T cells in about 2010-2019, prior to COVID-19. After less than 11 days of culture, CD4+ T cells were isolated. The antigens these receptors bind are not known. Sequencing was carried out using CD4+ T cells from PBMCs, cultured in vitro. All receptors derive from a human donor in good health.

This chain joins TRBV30 and TRBJ1-1; D is perhaps TRBD1 (5 bases). Trimming cost V 8 bases and J 6 bases, with 19 bases left between them. Per germline, CDR1 GTSNPN and CDR2 SVGIG (reference sequence). The CDR3 runs to 13 residues. The CDR3: CATPRQGRAEAFF. Written as DNA, the CDR3 is TGTGCCACCCCACGGCAGGGAAGGGCTGAAGCTTTCTTT.

The chain joins TRBV19 to TRBJ2-7; tentatively, D is TRBD2 (5 bases). Germline V gene sequence: CDR1 LNHDA, CDR2 SQIVND (reference sequence). Trimming cost V 6 bases and J 7 bases, with 16 bases left between them. This CDR3 spans 13 amino acids. Written as DNA, the CDR3 is TGTGCCAGTAGCCGGGGTCAGGATCGGGAGCAGTACTTC. Translating gives CASSRGQDREQYF.

The V call is TRBV30, the J call TRBJ2-5; 8 nucleotides agree with TRBD2. CDR3 length: 16 residues. Germline V gene sequence: CDR1 GTSNPN, CDR2 SVGIG (reference sequence). The junction had 9 bases not matched to a gene; V was cut back by 1 base and J by 2 bases. This chain's CDR3 is CAWSAPTSGIQETQYF. In DNA, the CDR3 is TGTGCCTGGAGTGCGCCTACTAGCGGTATACAAGAGACCCAGTACTTC.

The chain carries TRBV4-1 and TRBJ2-7; D perhaps matches TRBD1 (5 bases). The V end was cut by 1 base, the J end by 6 bases, with 16 bases between. Per the germline V gene, CDR1 is MGHRA and CDR2 is YSYEKL. The CDR3 contains 15 residues. In DNA, the CDR3 is TGCGCCAGCAGCCAAGGGTGGGGCACGAGAGTCGAGCAGTACTTC. It translates to CASSQGWGTRVEQYF.

The genes are TRBV27 and TRBJ1-4; D call uncertain. Trimming took 5 bases from V and 8 from J, leaving 12 bases between them. The CDR3 is made up of 13 amino acids. Per germline, CDR1 MNHEY and CDR2 SMNVEV (reference sequence). The DNA of the CDR3 is TGTGCCAGCAGTCCGAGATTCGAAGAAAAACTGTTTTTT. Protein sequence: CASSPRFEEKLFF.

The J gene is TRBJ1-5, the V gene TRBV18; TRBD1 matches at 11 bases. In germline, CDR1 is KGHSH, CDR2 LQKENI. V shed 6 bases and J 5 bases; nucleotides not matched to a gene: 6. The CDR3 has 15 amino acids. For the CDR3, the DNA is TGTGCCAGCTCGCCGGGACAGGGGGACCATCAGCCCCAGCATTTT. The encoded protein is CASSPGQGDHQPQHF.